These 10 T cell receptor beta chains share one sample of origin, sequenced in a study of cytomegalovirus exposure and HLA in healthy donors. Both 60 Vbeta primers and 13 Jbeta primers went into the PCR. TCRdb keeps only in-frame clones here, not all; method: immunoSEQ multiplex PCR. Found here are hundreds of thousands of clones, around 80% of them singletons; the top ten hold 0.55% to 0.7%. Specimen: PBMCs. These receptor sequences come from a woman aged 40 to 50 in good health and CMV-seronegative.

The chain has TRBV18 and TRBJ1-3; a weak D match, TRBD1 (5 bases). The CDR3 is made up of 17 amino acids. The V gene's germline CDR1 is KGHSH and CDR2 LQKENI. Trimming removed 3 bases from V and 0 bases from J, with 15 bases in between. This chain's CDR3 is CASSPLLAGPSGNTIYF. The DNA for the CDR3 is TGTGCCAGCTCACCCTTGTTGGCGGGGCCCTCTGGAAACACCATATATTTT. Full variable domain (outside the CDR3, taken from reference TRBV18 and TRBJ1-3): NAGVMQNPRHLVRRRGQEARLRCSPMKGHSHVYWYRQLPEEGLKFMVYLQKENIIDESGMPKERFSAEFPKEGPSILRIQQVVRGDSAAYFCASSPLLAGPSGNTIYFGEGSWLTVV.

The rearrangement joins TRBV4-3 to TRBJ1-3; D gene unclear. The V end was cut by 0 bases, the J end by 1 base, with 7 bases between. Germline lookup yields CDR1 LGHNA and CDR2 YSLEER. The CDR3 spans 15 residues. The CDR3 region has the DNA TGCGCCAGCAGCCAAGATCCGGGATCTGGAAACACCATATATTTT. This codes for CASSQDPGSGNTIYF.

As DNA, the CDR3 is TGTGCCAGCTCACCACCGGGGGGTAGAGGCAATCAGCCCCAGCATTTT. Protein product: CASSPPGGRGNQPQHF. The V call is TRBV18, the J call TRBJ1-5, with D possibly TRBD1 on 5 matching bases. CDR3 size: 16 residues. Germline CDR1 is KGHSH and CDR2 is LQKENI. The ends were cut back, 0 bases at V and 2 bases at J, with 11 bases in the middle.

The genes are TRBV5-1 and TRBJ1-2; D is possibly TRBD1 (6 bases). The CDR3 totals 15 residues. Germline CDR1 SGHRS, CDR2 YFSETQ. Trimming removed 4 bases at V and 0 bases at J, with 13 bases between. CDR3 loop: CASSRGGEANYGYTF. Here the CDR3 DNA reads TGCGCCAGCAGCCGAGGGGGTGAGGCTAACTATGGCTACACCTTC.

The gene calls are TRBV7-8 and TRBJ2-7; D call uncertain. Germline V CDR1 and CDR2: SGHVS, FQNEAQ. V dropped 1 base and J dropped 3 bases, with 7 bases sitting between them. CDR3 size: 13 residues. The chain's CDR3 is CASSLVVGYEQYF. DNA of the CDR3: TGTGCCAGCAGCTTAGTTGTCGGCTACGAGCAGTACTTC. Combining the CDR3 with reference TRBV7-8 and TRBJ2-7 gives the whole variable domain GAGVSQSPRYKVAKRGQDVALRCDPISGHVSLFWYQQALGQGPEFLTYFQNEAQLDKSGLPSDRFFAERPEGSVSTLKIQRTQQEDSAVYLCASSLVVGYEQYFGPGTRLTVT.

The chain employs TRBV18 and TRBJ1-5; 10 bases agree with TRBD1. CDR3 length: 13 amino acids. With 5 bases clipped from V and 6 bases from J, the junction kept 1 base outside the gene matches. The germline CDR1 and CDR2 sequences are KGHSH and LQKENI. The CDR3 reads CASSDRGLQPQHF. The CDR3 DNA sequence: TGTGCCAGCTCAGACAGGGGGCTTCAGCCCCAGCATTTT.

The V and J genes are TRBV7-2 and TRBJ2-5; perhaps TRBD2 as D (6 bases). CDR3 length: 16 residues. Trimming removed 0 bases from V and 7 bases from J, with 18 bases in between. The germline V gene has CDR1 SGHTA and CDR2 FQGNSA. The CDR3 nucleotides are TGTGCCAGCAGCTTAGCTGGGGGTGGGGCCGGGGGGACCCAGTACTTC. Translation gives CASSLAGGGAGGTQYF. The full variable domain, with the rest looked up from reference TRBV7-2 and TRBJ2-5, is GAGVSQSPSNKVTEKGKDVELRCDPISGHTALYWYRQSLGQGLEFLIYFQGNSAPDKSGLPSDRFSAERTGGSVSTLTIQRTQQEDSAVYLCASSLAGGGAGGTQYFGPGTRLLVL.

In its sample, this clone was seen a few times. The rearrangement joins TRBV2 to TRBJ1-1; 9 bases are a match to TRBD1. V shed 4 bases, J shed 4 bases, and the junction held 4 bases outside the gene matches. The CDR3 length is 14 residues. CDR1 is SNHLY and CDR2 is FYNNEI in the germline V gene. This chain's CDR3 is CASSGQGQGTEAFF. The CDR3 coding sequence is TGTGCCAGCAGTGGACAGGGACAGGGCACTGAAGCTTTCTTT.

The V gene is TRBV2, the J gene TRBJ2-3; weak D call: TRBD2 (5 bases). This CDR3 contains 15 residues. In germline, CDR1 is SNHLY, CDR2 FYNNEI. V was cut by 8 bases and J by 0 bases, with 15 bases left in between. This CDR3 reads CASRTRYSSTDTQYF. DNA for the CDR3: TGTGCCAGCCGCACTAGGTACTCTAGCACAGATACGCAGTATTTT.

The chain couples TRBV7-9 to TRBJ2-5, with unresolved D. This CDR3 is 12 amino acids long. Between the trimmed V and J ends, which lost 4 bases and 5 bases, there was a span of 8 bases. From germline, CDR1 is SEHNR and CDR2 FQNEAQ (reference sequence). The CDR3 DNA sequence: TGTGCCAGCAGCTCTAGTCCGGAGACCCAGTACTTC. The encoded protein is CASSSSPETQYF.